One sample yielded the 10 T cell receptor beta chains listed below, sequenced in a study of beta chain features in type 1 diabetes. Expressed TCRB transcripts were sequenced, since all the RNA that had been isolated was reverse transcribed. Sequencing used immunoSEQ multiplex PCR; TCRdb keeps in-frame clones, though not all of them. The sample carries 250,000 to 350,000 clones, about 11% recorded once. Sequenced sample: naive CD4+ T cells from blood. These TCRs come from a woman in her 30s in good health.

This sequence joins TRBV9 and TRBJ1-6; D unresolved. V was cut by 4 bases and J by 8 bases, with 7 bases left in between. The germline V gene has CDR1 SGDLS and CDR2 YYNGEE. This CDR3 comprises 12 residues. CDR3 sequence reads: CASSYEDSPLHF. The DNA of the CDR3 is TGTGCCAGCAGCTATGAGGATTCACCCCTCCACTTT.

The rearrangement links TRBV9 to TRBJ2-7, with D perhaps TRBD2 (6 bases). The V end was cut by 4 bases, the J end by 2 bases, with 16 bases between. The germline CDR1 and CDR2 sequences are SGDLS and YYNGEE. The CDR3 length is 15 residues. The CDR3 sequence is CASSSRDSGAYEQYF. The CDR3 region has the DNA TGTGCCAGCAGCTCCAGGGACTCGGGCGCCTACGAGCAGTACTTC.

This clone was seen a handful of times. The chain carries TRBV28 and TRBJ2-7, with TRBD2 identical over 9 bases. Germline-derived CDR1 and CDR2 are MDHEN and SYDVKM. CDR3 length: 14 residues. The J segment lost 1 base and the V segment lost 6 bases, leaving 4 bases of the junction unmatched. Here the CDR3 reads CASRQGLASYEQYF. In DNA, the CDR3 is TGTGCCAGCAGGCAAGGACTAGCGTCCTACGAGCAGTACTTC.

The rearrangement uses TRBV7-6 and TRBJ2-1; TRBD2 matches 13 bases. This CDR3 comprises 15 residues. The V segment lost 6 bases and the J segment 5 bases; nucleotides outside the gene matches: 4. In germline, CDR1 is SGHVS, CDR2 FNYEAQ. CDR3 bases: TGTGCCAGCAGTCTGACTAGCGGGAGGAACAATGAGCAGTTCTTC. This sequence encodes CASSLTSGRNNEQFF.

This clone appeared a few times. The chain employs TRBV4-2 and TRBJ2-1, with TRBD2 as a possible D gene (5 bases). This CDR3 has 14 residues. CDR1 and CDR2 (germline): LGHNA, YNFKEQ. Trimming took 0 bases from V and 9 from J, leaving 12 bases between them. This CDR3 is CASSQEVEAAEQFF. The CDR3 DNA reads TGTGCCAGCAGCCAAGAGGTAGAAGCGGCTGAGCAGTTCTTC.

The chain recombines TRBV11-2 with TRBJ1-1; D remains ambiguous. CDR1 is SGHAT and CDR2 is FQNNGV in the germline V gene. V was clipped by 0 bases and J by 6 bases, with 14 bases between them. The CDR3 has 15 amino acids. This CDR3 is CASSLDFTGASEAFF. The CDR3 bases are TGTGCCAGCAGCTTAGACTTTACGGGTGCTTCTGAAGCTTTCTTT.

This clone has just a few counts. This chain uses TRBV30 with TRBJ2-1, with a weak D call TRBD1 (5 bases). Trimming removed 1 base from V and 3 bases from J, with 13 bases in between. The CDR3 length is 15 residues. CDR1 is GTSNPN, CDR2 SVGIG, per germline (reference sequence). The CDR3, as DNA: TGTGCCTGGAGTGGTGACAGCGTGATCTACAATGAGCAGTTCTTC. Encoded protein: CAWSGDSVIYNEQFF.

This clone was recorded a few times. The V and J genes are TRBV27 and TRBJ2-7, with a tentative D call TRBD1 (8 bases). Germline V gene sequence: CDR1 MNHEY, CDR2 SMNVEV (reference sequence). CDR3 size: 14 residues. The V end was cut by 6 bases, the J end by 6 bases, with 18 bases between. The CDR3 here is CASRIQGGGSEQYF. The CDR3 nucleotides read TGTGCCAGCAGAATACAGGGGGGGGGTTCCGAGCAGTACTTC.

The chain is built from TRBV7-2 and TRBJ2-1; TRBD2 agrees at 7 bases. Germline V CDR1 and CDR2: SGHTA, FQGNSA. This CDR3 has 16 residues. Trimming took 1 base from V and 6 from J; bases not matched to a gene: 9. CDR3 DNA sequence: TGTGCCAGCAGCTTAGTTTTCGCGGGAGACGGCAATGAGCAGTTCTTC. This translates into CASSLVFAGDGNEQFF. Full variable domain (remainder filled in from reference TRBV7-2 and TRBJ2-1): GAGVSQSPSNKVTEKGKDVELRCDPISGHTALYWYRQSLGQGLEFLIYFQGNSAPDKSGLPSDRFSAERTGGSVSTLTIQRTQQEDSAVYLCASSLVFAGDGNEQFFGPGTRLTVL.

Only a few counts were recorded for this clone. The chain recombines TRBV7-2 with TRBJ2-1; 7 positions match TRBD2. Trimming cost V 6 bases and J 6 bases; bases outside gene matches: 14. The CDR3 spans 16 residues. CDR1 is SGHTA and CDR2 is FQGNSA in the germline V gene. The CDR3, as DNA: TGTGCCAGCAGACCAAGGACTAGTTGGAGGGGCAATGAGCAGTTCTTC. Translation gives CASRPRTSWRGNEQFF.